This TCR beta chain was identified in a study of T cells after posttransplantation cyclophosphamide. The CDR3 extends over 16 amino acids. Trimming stripped 1 base from V and 2 bases from J, with 12 bases between. Germline CDR1 reads MGHRA; CDR2 reads YSYEKL. The method was immunoSEQ multiplex PCR; TCRdb's version includes in-frame clones alone and lacks a portion of them. The sample was found to contain 32,000 or so clones, and every one recurs. The sample holds a few counts of this clone. This chain uses TRBV4-1 with TRBJ1-5, with a possible D match to TRBD1 (5 bases). The TCR sequence derives from a woman aged 55-75 years in good health, CMV-negative, and a related stem cell transplant donor. The sequenced material came from PBMCs. CDR3 protein: CASSQVRIQGNQPQHF. The CDR3 region has the DNA TGCGCCAGCAGCCAAGTTCGAATACAGGGCAATCAGCCCCAGCATTTT.